This TCR beta chain stems from a study of cytomegalovirus exposure and HLA in healthy donors. Study results and caveats: Analysis was performed later, and it showed HLA-associated TCR beta chains to be more clonally expanded than equally common others. A likely sequencing artifact accounted for one observed cluster of highly shared sequence variants.

The primer mix had 60 Vbeta and 13 Jbeta primers. Some clones are missing from TCRdb's copy, which holds only in-frame ones; the method was immunoSEQ multiplex PCR. Of a few hundred thousand clones listed, about 93% are singletons. A note on this clone: Its target is not known.

Germline CDR1 reads MNHEY; CDR2 reads SMNVEV (reference sequence). V was cut by 7 bases and J by 4 bases, with 14 bases left in between. The CDR3 has 14 amino acids. The sequenced sample consisted of PBMCs. This sequence joins TRBV27 and TRBJ2-1; perhaps TRBD2 as D (6 bases). The sequence derives from a girl under 10 years old in good health and CMV-seronegative. The CDR3 coding sequence is TGTGCCAGCAAGTCAGCCGGGAGTTACAATGAGCAGTTCTTC. Translated, it gives CASKSAGSYNEQFF.